This TCR beta chain stems from a study of metastatic and nonmetastatic thyroid tumors. V was cut by 2 bases and J by 1 base, with 11 bases left in between. The CDR3 spans 15 residues. Germline V CDR1 and CDR2: WSHSY, SAAADI. Every patient was untreated before thyroid surgery. Study-level results: The study reportedly found significantly higher TCR beta diversity in malignant thyroid tumors than benign nodules, in blood and tumor.

How the authors handled the data: In papillary thyroid cancer, a distant-metastasis classifier was built using CDR3 differences across clinicopathological groups. TCRdb redid the clone calls on the PCR reads using MiXCR. The V and J calls reflect TCRdb's pipeline rather than the authors' work. This table holds some 16,000 clones, about an eighth found once. This clone was found many times. Antigen unknown. The chain recombines TRBV10-2 with TRBJ2-5; D perhaps matches TRBD2 (6 bases). The sample comprised tumor tissue. The receptor's source is a female donor with papillary thyroid cancer or a benign thyroid nodule (not recorded which). Some clones in this sample may be carry-over from other donors' samples. In nucleotides, the CDR3 is TGCGCCAGCAGTGAGGGACTACCCCTCCAAGAGACCCAGTACTTC. Amino acids: CASSEGLPLQETQYF.